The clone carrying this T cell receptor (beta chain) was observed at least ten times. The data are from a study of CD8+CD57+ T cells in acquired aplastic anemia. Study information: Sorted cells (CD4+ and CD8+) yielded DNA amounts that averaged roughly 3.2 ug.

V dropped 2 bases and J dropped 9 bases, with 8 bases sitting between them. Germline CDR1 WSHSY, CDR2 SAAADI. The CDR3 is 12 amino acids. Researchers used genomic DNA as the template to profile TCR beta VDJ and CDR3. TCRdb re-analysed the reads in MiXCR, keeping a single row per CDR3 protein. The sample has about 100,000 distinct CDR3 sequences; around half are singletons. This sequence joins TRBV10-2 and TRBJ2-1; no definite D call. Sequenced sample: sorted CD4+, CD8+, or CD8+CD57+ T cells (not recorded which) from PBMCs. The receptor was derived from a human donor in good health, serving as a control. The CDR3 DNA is TGCGCCAGCAGTGAGCCATGGGGTGAGCAGTTCTTC. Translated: CASSEPWGEQFF.